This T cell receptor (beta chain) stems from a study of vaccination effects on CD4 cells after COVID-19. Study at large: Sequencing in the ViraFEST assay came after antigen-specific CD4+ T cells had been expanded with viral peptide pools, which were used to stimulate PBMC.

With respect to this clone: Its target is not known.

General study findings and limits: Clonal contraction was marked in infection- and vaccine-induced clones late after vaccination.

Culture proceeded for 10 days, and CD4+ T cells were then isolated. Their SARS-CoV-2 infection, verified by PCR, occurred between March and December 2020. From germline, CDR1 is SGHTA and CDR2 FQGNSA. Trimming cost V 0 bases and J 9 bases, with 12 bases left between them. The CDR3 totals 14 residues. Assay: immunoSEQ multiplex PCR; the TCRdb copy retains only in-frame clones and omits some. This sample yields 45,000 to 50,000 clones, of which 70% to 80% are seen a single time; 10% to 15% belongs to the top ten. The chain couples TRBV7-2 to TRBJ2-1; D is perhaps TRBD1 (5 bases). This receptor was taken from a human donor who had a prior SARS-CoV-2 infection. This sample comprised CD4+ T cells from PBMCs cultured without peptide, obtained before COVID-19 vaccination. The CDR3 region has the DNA TGTGCCAGCAGCTTAGCGTGGACAAACTTTGAGCAGTTCTTC. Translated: CASSLAWTNFEQFF.